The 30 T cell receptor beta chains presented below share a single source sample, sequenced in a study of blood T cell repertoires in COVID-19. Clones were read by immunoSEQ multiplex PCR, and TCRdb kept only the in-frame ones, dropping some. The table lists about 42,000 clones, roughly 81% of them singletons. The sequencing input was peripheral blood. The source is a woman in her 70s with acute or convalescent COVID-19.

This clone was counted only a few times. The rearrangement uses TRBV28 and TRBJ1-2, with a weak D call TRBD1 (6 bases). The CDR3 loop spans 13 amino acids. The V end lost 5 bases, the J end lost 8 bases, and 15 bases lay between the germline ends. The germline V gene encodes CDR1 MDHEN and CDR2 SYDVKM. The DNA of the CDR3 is TGTGCCAGCAGTACCCAGGGGATTTGGGGCTACACCTTC. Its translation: CASSTQGIWGYTF.

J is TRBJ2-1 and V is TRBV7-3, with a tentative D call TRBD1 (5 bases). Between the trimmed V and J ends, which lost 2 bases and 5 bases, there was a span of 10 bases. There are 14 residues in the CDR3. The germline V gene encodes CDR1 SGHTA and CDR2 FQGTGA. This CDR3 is CASSLATANNEQFF. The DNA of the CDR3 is TGTGCCAGCAGCTTAGCGACAGCTAACAATGAGCAGTTCTTC.

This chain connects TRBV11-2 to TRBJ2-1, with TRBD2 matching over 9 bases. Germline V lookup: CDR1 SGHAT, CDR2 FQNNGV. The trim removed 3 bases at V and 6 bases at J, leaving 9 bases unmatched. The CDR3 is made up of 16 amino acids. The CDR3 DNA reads TGTGCCAGCAGCTTGAGGTCCGGGACTAGCTTCAATGAGCAGTTCTTC. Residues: CASSLRSGTSFNEQFF.

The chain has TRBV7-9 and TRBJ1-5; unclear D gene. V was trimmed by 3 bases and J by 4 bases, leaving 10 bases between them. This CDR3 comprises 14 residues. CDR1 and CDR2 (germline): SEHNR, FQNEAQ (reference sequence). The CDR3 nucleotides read TGTGCCAGCAGCTTTTCAGATAATAATCAGCCCCAGCATTTT. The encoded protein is CASSFSDNNQPQHF.

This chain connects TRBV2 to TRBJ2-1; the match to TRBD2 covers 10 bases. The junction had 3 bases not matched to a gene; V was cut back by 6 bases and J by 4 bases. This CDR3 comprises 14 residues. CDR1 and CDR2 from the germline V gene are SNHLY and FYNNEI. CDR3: CASSLTSGYNEQFF. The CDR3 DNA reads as TGTGCCAGCAGCCTGACTAGCGGGTACAATGAGCAGTTCTTC.

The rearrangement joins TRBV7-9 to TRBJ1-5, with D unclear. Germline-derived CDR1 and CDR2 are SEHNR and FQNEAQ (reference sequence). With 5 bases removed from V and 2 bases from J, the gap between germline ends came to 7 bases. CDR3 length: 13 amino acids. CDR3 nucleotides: TGTGCCAGCAGCCTCACTGGCAATCAGCCCCAGCATTTT. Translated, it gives CASSLTGNQPQHF.

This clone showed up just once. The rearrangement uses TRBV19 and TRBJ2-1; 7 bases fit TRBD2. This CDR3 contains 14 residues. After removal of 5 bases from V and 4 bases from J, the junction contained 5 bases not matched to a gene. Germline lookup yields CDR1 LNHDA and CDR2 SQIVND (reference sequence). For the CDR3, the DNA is TGTGCCAGTAGTTCCAGCGGGACTTACAATGAGCAGTTCTTC. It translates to CASSSSGTYNEQFF.

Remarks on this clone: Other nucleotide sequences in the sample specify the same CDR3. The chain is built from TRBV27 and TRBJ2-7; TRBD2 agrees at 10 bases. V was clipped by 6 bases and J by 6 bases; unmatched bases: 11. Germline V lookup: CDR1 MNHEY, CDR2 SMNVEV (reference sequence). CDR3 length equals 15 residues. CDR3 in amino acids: CASSAFSSGSAEQYF. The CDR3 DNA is TGTGCCAGCAGCGCCTTTTCTAGCGGGAGTGCCGAGCAGTACTTC.

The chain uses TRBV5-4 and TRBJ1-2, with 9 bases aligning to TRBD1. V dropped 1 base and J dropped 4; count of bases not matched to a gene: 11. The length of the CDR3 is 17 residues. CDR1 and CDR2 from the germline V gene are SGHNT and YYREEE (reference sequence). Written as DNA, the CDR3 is TGTGCCAGCAGCTTGCCCAGACCAGACAGGGGGATCTATGGCTACACCTTC. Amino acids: CASSLPRPDRGIYGYTF.

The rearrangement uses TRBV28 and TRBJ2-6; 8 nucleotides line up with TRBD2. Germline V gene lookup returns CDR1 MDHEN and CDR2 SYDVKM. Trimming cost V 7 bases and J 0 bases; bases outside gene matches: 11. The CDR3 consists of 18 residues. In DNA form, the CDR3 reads TGTGCCAGCACCACCCCGGGGGGGCTGAACTCTGGGGCCAACGTCCTGACTTTC. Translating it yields CASTTPGGLNSGANVLTF.

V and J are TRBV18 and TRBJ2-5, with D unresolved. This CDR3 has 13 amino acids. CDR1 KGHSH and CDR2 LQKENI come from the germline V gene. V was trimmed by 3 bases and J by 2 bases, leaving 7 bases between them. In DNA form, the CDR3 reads TGTGCCAGCTCACCGTCACAGCAAGAGACCCAGTACTTC. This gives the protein CASSPSQQETQYF.

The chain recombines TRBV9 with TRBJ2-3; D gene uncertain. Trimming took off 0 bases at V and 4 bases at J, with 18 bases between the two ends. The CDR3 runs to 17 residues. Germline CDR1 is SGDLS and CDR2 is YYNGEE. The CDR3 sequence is CASSVAAVANWPDTQYF. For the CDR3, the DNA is TGTGCCAGCAGCGTAGCGGCGGTGGCCAATTGGCCAGATACGCAGTATTTT.

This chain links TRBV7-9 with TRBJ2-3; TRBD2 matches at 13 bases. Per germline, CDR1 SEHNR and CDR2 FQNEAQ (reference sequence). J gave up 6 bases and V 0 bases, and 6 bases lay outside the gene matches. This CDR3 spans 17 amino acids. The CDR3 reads CASSLAYTSGRADTQYF. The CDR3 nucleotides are TGTGCCAGCAGCTTAGCGTATACTAGCGGGAGGGCGGATACGCAGTATTTT.

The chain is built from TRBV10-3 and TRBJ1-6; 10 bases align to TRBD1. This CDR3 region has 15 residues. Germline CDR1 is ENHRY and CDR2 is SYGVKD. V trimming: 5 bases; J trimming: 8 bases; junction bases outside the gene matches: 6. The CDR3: CAISPGTGAYSPLHF. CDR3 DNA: TGTGCCATCAGTCCAGGGACAGGGGCTTATTCACCCCTCCACTTT.

The CDR3 DNA reads as TGTGCCAGCAGCGTAACTAGCGGGAGGACCTTCAATGAGCAGTTCTTC. It yields the protein CASSVTSGRTFNEQFF. The chain employs TRBV9 and TRBJ2-1; 12 nucleotides align to TRBD2. Trimming took 1 base from V and 6 from J; bases not matched to a gene: 5. This CDR3 is built from 16 residues. Germline-derived CDR1 and CDR2 are SGDLS and YYNGEE. The whole variable domain, remainder taken from reference TRBV9 and TRBJ2-1, is DSGVTQTPKHLITATGQRVTLRCSPRSGDLSVYWYQQSLDQGLQFLIQYYNGEERAKGNILERFSAQQFPDLHSELNLSSLELGDSALYFCASSVTSGRTFNEQFFGPGTRLTVL.

The CDR3: CASSAGQGWGGNEKLFF. The CDR3 bases are TGTGCCAGTAGTGCCGGACAGGGCTGGGGAGGTAATGAAAAACTGTTTTTT. This chain connects TRBV19 to TRBJ1-4; 8 bases are shared with TRBD1. J lost 4 bases, V lost 5 bases, and 12 bases had no gene match. The CDR3 length is 17 residues. Looked up from germline, CDR1 is LNHDA and CDR2 is SQIVND (reference sequence).

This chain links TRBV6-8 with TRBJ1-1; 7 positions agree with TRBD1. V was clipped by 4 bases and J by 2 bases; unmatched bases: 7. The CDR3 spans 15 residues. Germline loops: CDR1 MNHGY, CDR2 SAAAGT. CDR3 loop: CASSWYRGNNTEAFF. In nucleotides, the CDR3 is TGTGCCAGCAGTTGGTACAGGGGTAATAACACTGAAGCTTTCTTT.

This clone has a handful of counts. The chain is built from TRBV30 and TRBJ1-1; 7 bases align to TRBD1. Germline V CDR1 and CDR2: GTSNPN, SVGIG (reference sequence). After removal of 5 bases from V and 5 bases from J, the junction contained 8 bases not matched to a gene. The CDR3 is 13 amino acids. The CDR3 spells CAWEGQVGTEAFF. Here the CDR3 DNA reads TGTGCCTGGGAAGGACAGGTGGGGACTGAAGCTTTCTTT.

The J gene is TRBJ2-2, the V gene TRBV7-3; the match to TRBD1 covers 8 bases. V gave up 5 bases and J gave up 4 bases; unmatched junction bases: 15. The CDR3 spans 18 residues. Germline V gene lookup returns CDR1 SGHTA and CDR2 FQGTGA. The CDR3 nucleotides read TGTGCCAGCAGCCCGCGAGACAGGGGTTCGTCGAGCACCGGGGAGCTGTTTTTT. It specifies CASSPRDRGSSSTGELFF.

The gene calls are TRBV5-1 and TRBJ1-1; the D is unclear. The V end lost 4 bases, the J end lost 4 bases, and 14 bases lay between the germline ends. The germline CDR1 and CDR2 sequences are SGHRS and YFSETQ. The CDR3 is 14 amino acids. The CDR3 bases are TGCGCCAGCAGCCGCCGGGAAATTGGCACTGAAGCTTTCTTT. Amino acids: CASSRREIGTEAFF. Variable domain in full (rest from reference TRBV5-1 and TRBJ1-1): KAGVTQTPRYLIKTRGQQVTLSCSPISGHRSVSWYQQTPGQGLQFLFEYFSETQRNKGNFPGRFSGRQFSNSRSEMNVSTLELGDSALYLCASSRREIGTEAFFGQGTRLTVV.

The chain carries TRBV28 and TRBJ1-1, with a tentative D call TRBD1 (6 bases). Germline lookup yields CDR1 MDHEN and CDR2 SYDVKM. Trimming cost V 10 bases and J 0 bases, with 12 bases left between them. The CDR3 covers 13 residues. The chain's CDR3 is CATGGQMNTEAFF. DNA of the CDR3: TGTGCCACCGGGGGGCAGATGAACACTGAAGCTTTCTTT.

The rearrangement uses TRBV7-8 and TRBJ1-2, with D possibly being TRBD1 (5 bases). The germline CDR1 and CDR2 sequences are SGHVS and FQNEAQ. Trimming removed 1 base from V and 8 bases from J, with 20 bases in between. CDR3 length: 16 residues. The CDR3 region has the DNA TGTGCCAGCAGCTTAGATTTGAGCAGGGTTGGAGTAGGCTACACCTTC. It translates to CASSLDLSRVGVGYTF.

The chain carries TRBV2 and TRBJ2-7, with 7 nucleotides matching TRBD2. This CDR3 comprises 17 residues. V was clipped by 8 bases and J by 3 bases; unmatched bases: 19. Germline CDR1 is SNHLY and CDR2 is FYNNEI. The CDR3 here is CASLERGGRPRNYEQYF. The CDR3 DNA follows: TGTGCCAGCTTGGAGCGGGGAGGACGACCCAGAAACTACGAGCAGTACTTC. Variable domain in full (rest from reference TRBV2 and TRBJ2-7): EPEVTQTPSHQVTQMGQEVILRCVPISNHLYFYWYRQILGQKVEFLVSFYNNEISEKSEIFDDQFSVERPDGSNFTLKIRSTKLEDSAMYFCASLERGGRPRNYEQYFGPGTRLTVT.

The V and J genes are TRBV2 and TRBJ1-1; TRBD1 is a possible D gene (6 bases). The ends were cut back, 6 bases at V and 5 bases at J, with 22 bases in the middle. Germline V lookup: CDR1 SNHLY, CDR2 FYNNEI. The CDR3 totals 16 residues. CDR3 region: CASSGSGLQGETEAFF. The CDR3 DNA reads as TGTGCCAGCAGCGGCTCGGGTTTACAGGGCGAGACTGAAGCTTTCTTT.

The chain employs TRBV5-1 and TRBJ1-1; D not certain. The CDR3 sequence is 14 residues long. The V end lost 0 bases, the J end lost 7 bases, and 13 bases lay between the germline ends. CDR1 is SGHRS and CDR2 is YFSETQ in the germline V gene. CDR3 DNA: TGCGCCAGCAGCTTGGAATTGCGGCAGAGTGAAGCTTTCTTT. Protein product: CASSLELRQSEAFF.

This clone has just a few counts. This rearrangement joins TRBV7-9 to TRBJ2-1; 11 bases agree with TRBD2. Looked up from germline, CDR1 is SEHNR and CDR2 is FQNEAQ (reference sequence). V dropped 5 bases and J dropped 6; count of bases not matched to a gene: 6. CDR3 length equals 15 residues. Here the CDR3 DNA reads TGTGCCAGCAGCCCGGGTAGCGGGGGGGGCAATGAGCAGTTCTTC. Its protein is CASSPGSGGGNEQFF.

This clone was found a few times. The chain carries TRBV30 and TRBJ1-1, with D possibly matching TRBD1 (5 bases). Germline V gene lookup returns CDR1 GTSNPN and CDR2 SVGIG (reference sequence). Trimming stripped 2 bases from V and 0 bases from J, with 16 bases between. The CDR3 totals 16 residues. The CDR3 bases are TGTGCCTGGAGTCCAACGCGGGGGGGGATGAACACTGAAGCTTTCTTT. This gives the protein CAWSPTRGGMNTEAFF.

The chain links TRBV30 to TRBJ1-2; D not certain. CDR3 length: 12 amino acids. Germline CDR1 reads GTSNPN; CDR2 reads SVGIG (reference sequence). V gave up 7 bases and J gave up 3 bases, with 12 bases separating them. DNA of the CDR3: TGTGCCTTTCTACCGGGTGACTATGGCTACACCTTC. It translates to CAFLPGDYGYTF. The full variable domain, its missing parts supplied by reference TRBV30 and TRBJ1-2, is SQTIHQWPATLVQPVGSPLSLECTVEGTSNPNLYWYRQAAGRGLQLLFYSVGIGQISSEVPQNLSASRPQDRQFILSSKKLLLSDSGFYLCAFLPGDYGYTFGSGTRLTVV.

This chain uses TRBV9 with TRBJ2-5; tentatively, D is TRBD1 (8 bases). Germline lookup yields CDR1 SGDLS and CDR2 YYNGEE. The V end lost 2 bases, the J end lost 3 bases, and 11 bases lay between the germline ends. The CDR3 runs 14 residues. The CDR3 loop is CASSVTGGEETQYF. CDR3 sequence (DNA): TGTGCCAGCAGCGTCACAGGGGGGGAAGAGACCCAGTACTTC.

The CDR3, as DNA: TGTGCCAGCTCACCAAGGACAGATGAGGGTTCCTATGGCTACACCTTC. It specifies CASSPRTDEGSYGYTF. The J gene is TRBJ1-2, the V gene TRBV18; D perhaps matches TRBD1 (6 bases). This CDR3 spans 16 amino acids. Germline loops: CDR1 KGHSH, CDR2 LQKENI. The V gene lost 2 bases and the J gene lost 4 bases, with 17 bases spanning the gap.